This TCR beta chain appears in the sequencing data of a study of blood T cell repertoires in COVID-19. Study as a whole: Both acute and convalescent COVID-19 samples were obtained from the United States, Italy and Spain. From T cells, B-cell-depleted T cells, or PBMCs came the material, which was cDNA or gDNA.

Study processing details: Estimation of nucleated cell counts was performed using reference gene primer amplification. The repertoire was sequenced with immunoSEQ multiplex PCR; TCRdb's copy has only in-frame clones and lacks some. That table supplies the V and J calls and clone size; D and trimming were determined from the DNA. The sample comprises roughly 110,000 clones, around 89% of which are singletons, and 4.9% rests with the top ten. The length of the CDR3 is 13 residues. CDR1 and CDR2 (germline): PRHDT, FYEKMQ (reference sequence). Trimming took 2 bases from V and 2 from J, leaving 6 bases between them.

Sequencing was carried out using peripheral blood. The chain joins TRBV13 to TRBJ2-5; no clear D gene. The receptor was isolated from a man aged 40-50 years with active or convalescent COVID-19. CDR3 residues: CASSLSGQETQYF. Written as DNA, the CDR3 is TGTGCCAGCAGCTTATCCGGGCAAGAGACCCAGTACTTC. The variable domain in full, with the rest retrieved from reference TRBV13 and TRBJ2-5, is AAGVIQSPRHLIKEKRETATLKCYPIPRHDTVYWYQQGPGQDPQFLISFYEKMQSDKGSIPDRFSAQQFSDYHSELNMSSLELGDSALYFCASSLSGQETQYFGPGTRLLVL.